One and the same sample provided the 17 T cell receptor beta chains below, sequenced in a study of shared clonotypes between healthy human individuals. Profiled with immunoSEQ multiplex PCR; TCRdb holds only in-frame clones, not every one. This sample has over 700,000 clones; roughly 72% occur once, and the top ten carry approximately 2%. The sample taken for sequencing was memory CD4+ T cells sorted from blood. Subset meaning: CD45RA-negative fraction. The source is a woman aged 30 to 39 in good health.

The genes are TRBV6-6 and TRBJ1-1; a weak D match, TRBD1 (5 bases). Germline assignment: CDR1 MNHNY and CDR2 SVGAGI (reference sequence). V was trimmed by 2 bases and J by 0 bases, leaving 7 bases between them. The CDR3 is 14 amino acids. CDR3 in DNA: TGTGCCAGCAGTTACGGGGGGATGAACACTGAAGCTTTCTTT. The encoded protein is CASSYGGMNTEAFF.

The rearrangement uses TRBV13 and TRBJ1-4; the D gene is possibly TRBD1 (5 bases). The CDR3 totals 14 residues. Germline CDR1 reads PRHDT; CDR2 reads FYEKMQ (reference sequence). V was clipped by 4 bases and J by 2 bases, with 8 bases between them. CDR3 sequence reads: CASSWGRTNEKLFF. For the CDR3, the DNA is TGTGCCAGCAGCTGGGGCCGCACTAATGAAAAACTGTTTTTT.

The chain recombines TRBV5-1 with TRBJ2-3; D not resolved. CDR1 is SGHRS and CDR2 is YFSETQ in the germline V gene. Trimming left V 6 bases short and J 2 bases short, with 19 bases between. CDR3 size: 16 residues. This CDR3 is CASTPWIPGSTDTQYF. CDR3 DNA: TGCGCCAGCACACCCTGGATCCCCGGTTCCACAGATACGCAGTATTTT. Supplemented by reference TRBV5-1 and TRBJ2-3, the full variable domain reads KAGVTQTPRYLIKTRGQQVTLSCSPISGHRSVSWYQQTPGQGLQFLFEYFSETQRNKGNFPGRFSGRQFSNSRSEMNVSTLELGDSALYLCASTPWIPGSTDTQYFGPGTRLTVL.

This clone was observed at least ten times. The gene calls are TRBV28 and TRBJ2-6, with a weak D call TRBD1 (5 bases). The V and J ends lost 6 bases and 0 bases respectively, with 12 bases between them. Germline V lookup: CDR1 MDHEN, CDR2 SYDVKM. There are 16 residues in the CDR3. In DNA, the CDR3 is TGTGCCAGCAGCGCCACAGGACCCTCTGGGGCCAACGTCCTGACTTTC. Translating gives CASSATGPSGANVLTF.

About this clone itself: At the DNA level, this CDR3 is encoded by other sequences in the same sample as well. V is TRBV11-3 and J is TRBJ2-1; unclear D gene. Trimming cost V 1 base and J 1 base, with 5 bases left between them. The germline V gene has CDR1 SGHNT and CDR2 YENEEA. CDR3 size: 14 residues. CDR3 DNA: TGTGCCAGCAGCTTAGCAGCGTCCTACAATGAGCAGTTCTTC. The encoded protein is CASSLAASYNEQFF.

The gene calls are TRBV14 and TRBJ2-4, with 9 bases that match TRBD2. The CDR3 covers 15 residues. J gave up 2 bases and V 4 bases, and 3 bases lay outside the gene matches. Germline CDR1 reads SGHDN; CDR2 reads FVKESK. The DNA of the CDR3 is TGTGCCAGCAGCCTGGGACTAGCCACCAAAAACATTCAGTACTTC. It encodes CASSLGLATKNIQYF.

This clone was counted a single time. CDR3 sequence reads: CASSRPSGANVLTF. The CDR3, as DNA: TGTGCCAGCAGCCGTCCCTCTGGGGCCAACGTCCTGACTTTC. The chain is built from TRBV21-1 and TRBJ2-6; TRBD2 is the table's D call and was not checked against the DNA. TRBV21-1 corresponds to a pseudogene. This CDR3 has 14 amino acids.

This clone was recorded a few times. The chain couples TRBV18 to TRBJ1-1; a possible D gene is TRBD1 (6 bases). CDR1 KGHSH and CDR2 LQKENI come from the germline V gene. Trimming took 1 base from V and 0 from J, leaving 9 bases between them. The CDR3 covers 15 residues. CDR3 bases: TGTGCCAGCTCACCACAGGGGGAAATGAACACTGAAGCTTTCTTT. Its protein is CASSPQGEMNTEAFF.

CDR3 amino acids: CASSYLRNTIYF. CDR3 bases: TGTGCCAGCAGTTACCTCCGAAACACCATATATTTT. The J gene is TRBJ1-3, the V gene TRBV6-6; D ambiguous. V was shortened by 2 bases and J by 5 bases, with 4 bases between the two germline ends. Germline V gives CDR1 MNHNY, CDR2 SVGAGI (reference sequence). This CDR3 contains 12 residues.

This CDR3 is CASRPELAGVIDTQYF. The CDR3 DNA reads as TGTGCCAGCAGGCCCGAACTAGCGGGAGTCATAGATACGCAGTATTTT. The chain combines TRBV28 with TRBJ2-3; 11 nucleotides agree with TRBD2. This CDR3 comprises 16 residues. In germline, CDR1 is MDHEN, CDR2 SYDVKM. The trim removed 6 bases at V and 5 bases at J, leaving 10 bases unmatched.

The chain recombines TRBV14 with TRBJ2-1, with TRBD2 identical over 8 bases. The V segment lost 1 base and the J segment 9 bases; nucleotides outside the gene matches: 14. The V gene's germline CDR1 is SGHDN and CDR2 FVKESK. The CDR3 spans 17 residues. The CDR3 DNA reads TGTGCCAGCAGCCAAGGTCGGACTAGCCAGCTCGGGGGTGAGCAGTTCTTC. Its translation: CASSQGRTSQLGGEQFF.

This rearrangement joins TRBV19 to TRBJ2-3; 9 bases map to TRBD1. Germline values: CDR1 LNHDA, CDR2 SQIVND (reference sequence). This CDR3 is built from 14 residues. The ends lost 5 bases at V and 4 bases at J; junction bases unmatched: 4. The CDR3 sequence: CASSGGQGADTQYF. The CDR3 DNA reads TGTGCCAGTAGTGGGGGACAGGGCGCAGATACGCAGTATTTT.

The chain is built from TRBV6-5 and TRBJ2-3; 7 nucleotides match TRBD2. Germline lookup yields CDR1 MNHEY and CDR2 SVGAGI. CDR3 length: 15 amino acids. J lost 6 bases, V lost 6 bases, and 12 bases had no gene match. CDR3 bases: TGTGCCAGCAGCACGGGGGGTAGTGGGTCGGATACGCAGTATTTT. This translates into CASSTGGSGSDTQYF.

CDR3 sequence: CASSLLPGLVTEQYF. The CDR3 region has the DNA TGCGCCAGCAGCCTACTCCCGGGACTAGTAACCGAGCAGTACTTC. The rearrangement uses TRBV5-1 and TRBJ2-7; 8 bases match TRBD2. With 4 bases clipped from V and 6 bases from J, the junction kept 12 bases outside the gene matches. The CDR3 spans 15 residues. Germline CDR1 reads SGHRS; CDR2 reads YFSETQ. The full variable domain, completed using reference TRBV5-1 and TRBJ2-7, is KAGVTQTPRYLIKTRGQQVTLSCSPISGHRSVSWYQQTPGQGLQFLFEYFSETQRNKGNFPGRFSGRQFSNSRSEMNVSTLELGDSALYLCASSLLPGLVTEQYFGPGTRLTVT.

The chain uses TRBV11-1 and TRBJ2-2; 8 bases match TRBD1. With V trimmed by 2 bases and J by 6 bases, 2 bases remained unmatched. Germline loops: CDR1 SGHAT, CDR2 FQDESV (reference sequence). This CDR3 is built from 14 residues. CDR3 nucleotides: TGTGCCAGCAGCTTACAGGGGGCCGCCGGGGAGCTGTTTTTT. As protein: CASSLQGAAGELFF.

This chain connects TRBV6-5 to TRBJ2-5; 9 bases map to TRBD2. Germline V gene lookup returns CDR1 MNHEY and CDR2 SVGAGI. V lost 5 bases and J lost 5; bases outside the gene matches: 6. This CDR3 has 14 amino acids. The chain's CDR3 is CASSRLAGHETQYF. The DNA for the CDR3 is TGTGCCAGCAGTCGGCTAGCGGGACACGAGACCCAGTACTTC.

The CDR3 reads CASSEQAAEAFF. CDR3 DNA: TGTGCCAGCAGTGAACAGGCCGCTGAAGCTTTCTTT. The chain has TRBV2 and TRBJ1-1; no reliable D call. CDR1 and CDR2 (germline): SNHLY, FYNNEI. The CDR3 is 12 residues long. V was trimmed by 2 bases and J by 6 bases, leaving 7 bases between them.